The subject of this entry is one TCR beta chain. Its target is not known. V lost 3 bases to trimming and J lost 1 base, with 15 bases between them. This CDR3 comprises 16 residues. Per the germline V gene, CDR1 is MDHEN and CDR2 is SYDVKM. The sample belongs to a study of cytomegalovirus exposure and HLA in healthy donors. Study overall: An early release of data contained about 85 million unique TCRs, which came from HLA-typed donors.

In the PCR, 60 Vbeta and 13 Jbeta primers were used. Original data processing: As a later analysis found, there were approximately 80 million unique TCR beta chains, of which roughly 11 million were shared. Some clones are missing from TCRdb's copy, which holds only in-frame ones; the method was immunoSEQ multiplex PCR. V and J calls and clone size are those listed in that table; D and trimming were worked out from the DNA. This sample has more than 150,000 clones, with roughly 84% found just once. General study findings and limits: A further, later analysis showed that HLA-associated TCR beta chains (compared with equally common others) were more clonally expanded.

Sequencing was done on a sample of PBMCs. V and J are TRBV28 and TRBJ1-1; possibly TRBD1 for D (6 bases). This receptor was obtained from a boy aged 2-9 years in good health and CMV-seronegative. CDR3 sequence (DNA): TGTGCCAGCAGTTTCTACCCAGGGGCGGGGAACACTGAAGCTTTCTTT. It translates to CASSFYPGAGNTEAFF.